The 21 T cell receptor beta chains presented below share a single source sample, sequenced in a study of radiotherapy plus CTLA-4 blockade in lung cancer. Profiling relied on immunoSEQ multiplex PCR, and the TCRdb table lists in-frame clones only, not all of them. The table has more than 90,000 clones, around 84% seen once. Sequencing was performed on peripheral blood, taken from a patient treated with radiotherapy plus ipilimumab. These receptors were obtained from a human donor with non-small cell lung cancer that progressed on radiotherapy plus ipilimumab. Some clones in this sample may be carry-over from other donors' samples.

The J gene is TRBJ1-6, the V gene TRBV9; D gene unclear. The germline V gene encodes CDR1 SGDLS and CDR2 YYNGEE. There are 16 residues in the CDR3. Trimming removed 0 bases from V and 10 bases from J, with 17 bases in between. For the CDR3, the DNA is TGTGCCAGCAGCGTAGGGGCCGGGAATCGGAGGTCACCCCTCCACTTT. Translated: CASSVGAGNRRSPLHF.

Regarding this clone: Other DNA sequences in the sample encode the same CDR3. J is TRBJ2-5 and V is TRBV7-2; D possibly corresponds to TRBD1 (6 bases). There are 15 residues in the CDR3. Trimming took 9 bases from V and 7 from J, leaving 24 bases between them. Germline V gene lookup returns CDR1 SGHTA and CDR2 FQGNSA. In nucleotides, the CDR3 is TGTGCCAGTAGCAAACGACAGGTGAACATTGGGACCCAGTACTTC. It codes for CASSKRQVNIGTQYF.

The V gene is TRBV5-8, the J gene TRBJ2-7; TRBD1 agrees at 10 bases. There are 16 residues in the CDR3. The germline V gene encodes CDR1 SGHTS and CDR2 YDEGEE. V dropped 4 bases and J dropped 1; count of bases not matched to a gene: 8. Here the CDR3 DNA reads TGTGCCAGCAGCGCCGGGACAGGGGCCGGTTCCTACGAGCAGTACTTC. This gives the protein CASSAGTGAGSYEQYF.

The chain combines TRBV19 with TRBJ2-7; TRBD2 might be the D (5 bases). Trimming removed 5 bases from V and 3 bases from J, with 14 bases in between. Per the germline V gene, CDR1 is LNHDA and CDR2 is SQIVND (reference sequence). This CDR3 comprises 14 residues. CDR3 amino acids: CASSYSGNYYEQYF. As DNA, the CDR3 is TGTGCCAGTAGTTACTCCGGGAATTACTACGAGCAGTACTTC.

This chain links TRBV6-6 with TRBJ1-1; D is uncertain. Trimming took off 8 bases at V and 4 bases at J, with 17 bases between the two ends. Germline values: CDR1 MNHNY, CDR2 SVGAGI (reference sequence). This CDR3 is 14 amino acids long. The CDR3 is CASAINSRTTEAFF. For the CDR3, the DNA is TGTGCCAGCGCTATCAATAGTCGGACCACTGAAGCTTTCTTT.

The chain carries TRBV5-1 and TRBJ2-1; 7 bases are shared with TRBD1. The CDR3 loop spans 14 amino acids. The germline CDR1 and CDR2 sequences are SGHRS and YFSETQ. The V and J ends lost 4 bases and 3 bases, in that order; junction bases with no gene match: 4. Here the CDR3 reads CASSTDRIYNEQFF. The CDR3 DNA reads as TGCGCCAGCAGCACGGACAGGATCTACAATGAGCAGTTCTTC.

Comment on this clone: Other DNA sequences in this specimen translate into the identical CDR3. The J gene is TRBJ1-6, the V gene TRBV9; 8 nucleotides align to TRBD1. This CDR3 has 17 amino acids. The V gene's germline CDR1 is SGDLS and CDR2 YYNGEE. J gave up 2 bases and V 1 base, and 5 bases lay outside the gene matches. CDR3 protein: CASSVSGQGAYNSPLHF. The CDR3 DNA is TGTGCCAGCAGCGTATCTGGACAGGGAGCCTATAATTCACCCCTCCACTTT.

The rearrangement links TRBV11-1 to TRBJ1-4, with 8 bases fitting TRBD1. This CDR3 is 15 amino acids long. Germline CDR1 reads SGHAT; CDR2 reads FQDESV (reference sequence). The J segment lost 5 bases and the V segment lost 5 bases, leaving 7 bases of the junction unmatched. CDR3 coding DNA: TGTGCCAGCAGCGCAGGGACAGGAGACAATGAAAAACTGTTTTTT. Translation gives CASSAGTGDNEKLFF.

CDR3 protein: CASSEGPNTEAFF. CDR3 bases: TGCGCCAGCAGCGAGGGGCCGAACACTGAAGCTTTCTTT. The rearrangement joins TRBV5-1 to TRBJ1-1; maybe TRBD1 (5 bases). Trimming left V 4 bases short and J 1 base short, with 8 bases between. Germline-derived CDR1 and CDR2 are SGHRS and YFSETQ. The CDR3 spans 13 residues.

The J gene is TRBJ1-1, the V gene TRBV18; D remains ambiguous. The ends were cut back, 1 base at V and 1 base at J, with 13 bases in the middle. The CDR3 totals 16 residues. CDR1 is KGHSH, CDR2 LQKENI, per germline. DNA of the CDR3: TGTGCCAGCTCACCACTTCAAGGACGGGCGAACACTGAAGCTTTCTTT. It yields the protein CASSPLQGRANTEAFF.

J is TRBJ2-7 and V is TRBV5-5; D unclear. Germline V gives CDR1 SGHKS, CDR2 YYEKEE (reference sequence). This CDR3 is built from 16 residues. Trimming pared 2 bases from V and 5 bases from J, leaving 20 bases between. As DNA, the CDR3 is TGTGCCAGCAGCTTTCGTTTGCTACACCCGTCCGACGAGCAGTACTTC. Protein sequence: CASSFRLLHPSDEQYF.

The chain uses TRBV19 and TRBJ2-5, with unresolved D. Trimming pared 7 bases from V and 1 base from J, leaving 13 bases between. This CDR3 spans 14 amino acids. Per germline, CDR1 LNHDA and CDR2 SQIVND (reference sequence). CDR3 DNA sequence: TGTGCCAGTAATGGCAGGCCGTTCCAAGAGACCCAGTACTTC. Its translation is CASNGRPFQETQYF.

This sequence joins TRBV4-3 and TRBJ1-2, with TRBD1 as a possible D gene (5 bases). V dropped 4 bases and J dropped 6 bases, with 12 bases sitting between them. Germline V gene sequence: CDR1 LGHNA, CDR2 YSLEER. The CDR3 contains 13 residues. The CDR3 DNA follows: TGCGCCAGCAGCCGGGGACGGGTGGATGGCTACACCTTC. Its translation is CASSRGRVDGYTF.

In regard to this clone: The identical CDR3 is also encoded by other nucleotide sequences in the sample. V and J are TRBV27 and TRBJ1-1; the D gene is possibly TRBD1 (5 bases). V shed 3 bases and J shed 3 bases, with 14 bases lying between them. From germline, CDR1 is MNHEY and CDR2 SMNVEV (reference sequence). There are 15 residues in the CDR3. The DNA for the CDR3 is TGTGCCAGCAGTTTGGGGCGGGGGGGGGACACTGAAGCTTTCTTT. Its protein is CASSLGRGGDTEAFF.

In the case of this clone: Other DNA sequences of this sample code for an identical CDR3. V usage is TRBV5-1 and J usage is TRBJ1-2; 8 positions match TRBD1. The germline V gene encodes CDR1 SGHRS and CDR2 YFSETQ. The CDR3 consists of 14 residues. The V segment lost 2 bases and the J segment 4 bases; nucleotides outside the gene matches: 4. CDR3 amino acids: CASSLQGESYGYTF. In nucleotides, the CDR3 is TGCGCCAGCAGCTTACAGGGGGAGAGCTATGGCTACACCTTC.

The chain combines TRBV2 with TRBJ2-5; D is unclear. Trimming took off 9 bases at V and 4 bases at J, with 21 bases between the two ends. The CDR3 spans 15 residues. CDR1 and CDR2 from the germline V gene are SNHLY and FYNNEI. Written as DNA, the CDR3 is TGTGCCAGTACTATGCTGAGTACCGAAACAGAGACCCAGTACTTC. Its translation: CASTMLSTETETQYF.

This clone has only one observation. V gene TRBV7-2 combines with J gene TRBJ2-1; 10 bases agree with TRBD2. Germline lookup yields CDR1 SGHTA and CDR2 FQGNSA. The length of the CDR3 is 15 residues. With V trimmed by 4 bases and J by 4 bases, 4 bases remained unmatched. The CDR3 loop reads CASSWTSGTYNEQFF. CDR3 DNA: TGTGCCAGCAGCTGGACTAGCGGAACATACAATGAGCAGTTCTTC.

J is TRBJ2-3 and V is TRBV14; D ambiguous. Trimming left V 8 bases short and J 0 bases short, with 15 bases between. Per the germline V gene, CDR1 is SGHDN and CDR2 is FVKESK. This CDR3 is built from 15 residues. The CDR3 region has the DNA TGTGCCAGCGGCCCGAACATCCCAAGCACAGATACGCAGTATTTT. The encoded protein is CASGPNIPSTDTQYF.

This rearrangement joins TRBV5-6 to TRBJ2-1; 11 positions agree with TRBD2. V lost 5 bases to trimming and J lost 6 bases; unmatched junction nucleotides: 4. The CDR3 is 14 amino acids. Germline V gives CDR1 SGHDT, CDR2 YYEEEE. DNA for the CDR3: TGTGCCAGCAGAAGACTAGCGGGGAGCAATGAGCAGTTCTTC. Protein product: CASRRLAGSNEQFF. Supplemented by reference TRBV5-6 and TRBJ2-1, the full variable domain reads DAGVTQSPTHLIKTRGQQVTLRCSPKSGHDTVSWYQQALGQGPQFIFQYYEEEERQRGNFPDRFSGHQFPNYSSELNVNALLLGDSALYLCASRRLAGSNEQFFGPGTRLTVL.

This clone was counted only a few times. The V gene is TRBV7-3, the J gene TRBJ2-7; D is uncertain. V was clipped by 6 bases and J by 5 bases, with 14 bases between them. The CDR3 length is 13 residues. Germline CDR1 SGHTA, CDR2 FQGTGA. The CDR3 here is CASSENGPHEQYF. The CDR3 DNA is TGTGCCAGCAGTGAGAACGGGCCCCACGAGCAGTACTTC.

Only one count was recorded for this clone. The chain employs TRBV4-3 and TRBJ1-5; D perhaps matches TRBD1 (6 bases). The CDR3 is made up of 18 amino acids. Germline CDR1 reads LGHNA; CDR2 reads YSLEER. The V end was cut by 0 bases, the J end by 2 bases, with 17 bases between. The CDR3 DNA is TGCGCCAGCAGCCAAGATCCCGTGGGGGCTCTAGGCAATCAGCCCCAGCATTTT. Translated: CASSQDPVGALGNQPQHF.